This record concerns one T cell receptor (beta chain) sequence. The antigen remains unidentified. This sample was taken from a study of cytomegalovirus exposure and HLA in healthy donors. The study, taken as a whole, reports: HLA allele associations emerged for about 16,000 TCR beta sequences in a later analysis, at 0.05 false discovery rate. Trimming of TCR beta V- and J-genes showed a link, identified in a later analysis, to a missense DCLRE1C variant.

Amplification used 60 Vbeta primers and 13 Jbeta primers. Only in-frame clones appear in the TCRdb table, and some are missing; sequencing was by immunoSEQ multiplex PCR. Of roughly 200,000 clones in the sample, roughly 73% were seen once. There are 16 residues in the CDR3. Looked up from germline, CDR1 is SGHAT and CDR2 is FQNNGV. V was pared by 2 bases and J by 1 base, with 5 bases of the junction left unmatched. Sequenced sample: PBMCs. The TCR comes from a woman aged 25 to 39 in good health and CMV-seronegative. The chain combines TRBV11-2 with TRBJ2-5; 9 positions match TRBD2. The CDR3 sequence is CASSLQRGRVQETQYF. CDR3 nucleotide sequence: TGTGCCAGCAGCTTACAACGCGGGAGGGTCCAAGAGACCCAGTACTTC. Full variable domain (outside the CDR3, taken from reference TRBV11-2 and TRBJ2-5): EAGVAQSPRYKIIEKRQSVAFWCNPISGHATLYWYQQILGQGPKLLIQFQNNGVVDDSQLPKDRFSAERLKGVDSTLKIQPAKLEDSAVYLCASSLQRGRVQETQYFGPGTRLLVL.